The present T cell receptor beta chain was sequenced within a study of T cell clonality in common variable immunodeficiency. Study conclusions and caveats: Reportedly, TCR beta sequences from common variable immunodeficiency showed fewer deletions and N-nucleotide insertions.

The CDR3 is 14 residues long. The germline V gene encodes CDR1 KGHSH and CDR2 LQKENI. V lost 1 base and J 2 bases, leaving 9 bases between the germline ends. This clone was counted at least ten times. What it binds is not known. Coverage ceases 3 residues before the CDR3 finishes, and the germline J gene fills in the end. Generated by immunoSEQ multiplex PCR, the TCRdb table keeps only in-frame clones and is missing some. This sample comprises some 19,000 clones, none seen once only. The chain recombines TRBV18 with TRBJ2-7, with a weak D call TRBD2 (7 bases). This sequence was found in a human donor with common variable immunodeficiency. The source material was peripheral blood mononuclear cells. CDR3 bases read: TGTGCCAGCTCACCACAGGGGGGGGCCTACGAG. It specifies CASSPQGGAYE. The complete CDR3 reads CASSPQGGAYEQYF. Variable domain in full (rest from reference TRBV18 and TRBJ2-7): NAGVMQNPRHLVRRRGQEARLRCSPMKGHSHVYWYRQLPEEGLKFMVYLQKENIIDESGMPKERFSAEFPKEGPSILRIQQVVRGDSAAYFCASSPQGGAYEQYFGPGTRLTVT.